Included here is one T cell receptor (beta chain) sequence, with context. V lost 3 bases to trimming and J lost 7 bases, with 19 bases between them. The CDR3 contains 17 residues. Germline CDR1 reads MDHEN; CDR2 reads SYDVKM. Repertoires were generated with immunoSEQ multiplex PCR, while TCRdb's copy carries only in-frame clones and drops some. Among about 160,000 clones, roughly 95% were seen once, and the ten largest hold 1%. This sample is drawn from a study of control samples from healthy donors and cancer patients. This rearrangement joins TRBV28 to TRBJ1-6; no reliable D call. Sequenced sample: blood. This TCR was sampled from a woman in her twenties or thirties in good health. The DNA of the CDR3 is TGTGCCAGCAGTTTTTCTCTTGGCCAAATTGGGAATTCACCCCTCCACTTT. It yields the protein CASSFSLGQIGNSPLHF.